This TCR beta chain is drawn from a study of beta chain features in type 1 diabetes. CDR1 and CDR2 from the germline V gene are SGHDT and YYEEEE. With V trimmed by 4 bases and J by 4 bases, 4 bases remained unmatched. This CDR3 is built from 13 residues. To note about this clone: What it binds is not known.

The entirety of the isolated RNA underwent reverse transcription, so expressed TCRB transcripts were sequenced. Sequencing was performed with immunoSEQ multiplex PCR; in TCRdb, only in-frame clones are kept and a portion is missing. This sample has 300,000 or so clones, with roughly 8% found just once. The study's findings and limits: Junctions at VDJ sites from type 1 diabetes patients had fewer insertions and more deletions. In the patient group, naive, central memory and Treg TCRB repertoires seemed more alike than in the healthy donor group. There was a moderate but significant shortening of TCRB CDR3s in all four CD4+ subsets of Type 1 diabetes patients.

The rearrangement joins TRBV5-6 to TRBJ2-5; 7 bases fit TRBD1. The sequencing input was central memory CD4+ T cells from blood. The receptor was derived from a woman under 30 in good health. CDR3 residues: CASSRQGPETQYF. The CDR3 DNA sequence: TGTGCCAGCAGCCGACAGGGCCCAGAGACCCAGTACTTC.